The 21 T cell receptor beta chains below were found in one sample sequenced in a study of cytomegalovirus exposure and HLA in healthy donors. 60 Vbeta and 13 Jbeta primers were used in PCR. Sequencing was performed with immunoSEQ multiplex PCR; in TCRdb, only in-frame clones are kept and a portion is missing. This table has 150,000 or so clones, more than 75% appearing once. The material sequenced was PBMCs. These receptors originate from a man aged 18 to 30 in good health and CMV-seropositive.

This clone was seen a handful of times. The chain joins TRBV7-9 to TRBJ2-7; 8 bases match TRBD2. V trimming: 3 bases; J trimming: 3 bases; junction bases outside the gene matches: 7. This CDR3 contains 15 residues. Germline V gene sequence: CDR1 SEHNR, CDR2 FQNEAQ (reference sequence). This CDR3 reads CASSLEGREVYEQYF. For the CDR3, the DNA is TGTGCCAGCAGCTTGGAAGGGCGGGAGGTCTACGAGCAGTACTTC. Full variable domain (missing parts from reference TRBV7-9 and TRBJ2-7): DTGVSQNPRHKITKRGQNVTFRCDPISEHNRLYWYRQTLGQGPEFLTYFQNEAQLEKSRLLSDRFSAERPKGSFSTLEIQRTEQGDSAMYLCASSLEGREVYEQYFGPGTRLTVT.

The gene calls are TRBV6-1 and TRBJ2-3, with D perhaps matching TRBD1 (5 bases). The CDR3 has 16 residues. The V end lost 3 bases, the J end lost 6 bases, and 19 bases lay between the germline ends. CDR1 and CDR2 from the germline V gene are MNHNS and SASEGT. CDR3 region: CASSDLSGRAGDTQYF. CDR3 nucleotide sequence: TGTGCCAGCAGTGACCTCTCGGGCAGGGCTGGGGATACGCAGTATTTT.

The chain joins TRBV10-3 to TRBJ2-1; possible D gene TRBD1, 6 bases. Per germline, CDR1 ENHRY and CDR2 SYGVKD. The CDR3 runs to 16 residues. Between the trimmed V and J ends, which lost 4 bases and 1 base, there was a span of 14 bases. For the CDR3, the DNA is TGTGCCATCAGTGGCTACCGGGACAATTCCTACAATGAGCAGTTCTTC. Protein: CAISGYRDNSYNEQFF.

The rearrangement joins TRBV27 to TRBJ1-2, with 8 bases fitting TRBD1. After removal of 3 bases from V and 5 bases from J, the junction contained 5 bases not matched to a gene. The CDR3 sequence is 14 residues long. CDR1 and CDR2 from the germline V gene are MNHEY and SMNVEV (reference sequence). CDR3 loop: CASSLDWTGYGYTF. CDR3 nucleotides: TGTGCCAGCAGTTTGGATTGGACAGGGTATGGCTACACCTTC.

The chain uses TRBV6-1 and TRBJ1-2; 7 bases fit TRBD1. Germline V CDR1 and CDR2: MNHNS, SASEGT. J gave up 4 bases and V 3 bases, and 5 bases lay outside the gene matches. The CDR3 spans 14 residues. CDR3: CASSDLRQGYGYTF. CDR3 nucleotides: TGTGCCAGCAGTGATCTGCGACAGGGCTATGGCTACACCTTC.

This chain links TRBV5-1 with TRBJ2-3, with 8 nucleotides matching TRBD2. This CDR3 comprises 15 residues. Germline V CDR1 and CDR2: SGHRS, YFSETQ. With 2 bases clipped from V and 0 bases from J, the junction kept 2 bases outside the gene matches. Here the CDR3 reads CASSLPSGSTDTQYF. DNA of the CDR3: TGCGCCAGCAGCTTACCTAGCGGGAGCACAGATACGCAGTATTTT.

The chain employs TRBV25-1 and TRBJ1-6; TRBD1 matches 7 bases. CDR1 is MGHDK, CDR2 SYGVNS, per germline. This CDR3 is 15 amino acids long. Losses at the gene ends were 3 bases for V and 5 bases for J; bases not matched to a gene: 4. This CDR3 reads CASSEGTVNNSPLHF. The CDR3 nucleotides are TGTGCCAGCAGTGAGGGGACAGTTAATAATTCACCCCTCCACTTT.

The CDR3 nucleotides are TGTGCCAGCAGTTCCGGGAAGGTGGATGGCTACACCTTC. It codes for CASSSGKVDGYTF. The rearrangement links TRBV11-2 to TRBJ1-2; no definite D call. The CDR3 is 13 residues long. CDR1 and CDR2 from the germline V gene are SGHAT and FQNNGV. The V end was cut by 6 bases, the J end by 6 bases, with 14 bases between.

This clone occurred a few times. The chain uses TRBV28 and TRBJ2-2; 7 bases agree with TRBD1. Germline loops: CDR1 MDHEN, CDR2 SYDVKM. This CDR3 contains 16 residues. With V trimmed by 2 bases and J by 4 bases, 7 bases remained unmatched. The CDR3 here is CASSLGQAIITGELFF. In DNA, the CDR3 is TGTGCCAGCAGTTTAGGACAGGCCATTATCACCGGGGAGCTGTTTTTT.

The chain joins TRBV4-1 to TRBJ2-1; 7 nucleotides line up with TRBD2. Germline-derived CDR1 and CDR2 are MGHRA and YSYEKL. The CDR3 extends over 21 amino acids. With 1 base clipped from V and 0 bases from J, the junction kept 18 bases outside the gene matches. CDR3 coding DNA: TGCGCCAGCAGCCAAGGGGTCCTAGCGGCCCCAGTTTTAAGCTCCTACAATGAGCAGTTCTTC. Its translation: CASSQGVLAAPVLSSYNEQFF.

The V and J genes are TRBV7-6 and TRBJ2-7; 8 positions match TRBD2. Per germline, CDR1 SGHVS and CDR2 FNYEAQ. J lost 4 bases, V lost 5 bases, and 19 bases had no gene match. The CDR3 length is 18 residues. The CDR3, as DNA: TGTGCCAGCAGCCCATCGGGGGGGACTTCGGCGGGGGTATACGAGCAGTACTTC. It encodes CASSPSGGTSAGVYEQYF.

The CDR3 reads CASMRDYGYGYTF. DNA of the CDR3: TGTGCCAGCATGAGGGATTACGGCTATGGCTACACCTTC. This rearrangement joins TRBV6-5 to TRBJ1-2; no firm D call. V dropped 7 bases and J dropped 4 bases, with 13 bases sitting between them. Germline CDR1 is MNHEY and CDR2 is SVGAGI. The CDR3 contains 13 residues.

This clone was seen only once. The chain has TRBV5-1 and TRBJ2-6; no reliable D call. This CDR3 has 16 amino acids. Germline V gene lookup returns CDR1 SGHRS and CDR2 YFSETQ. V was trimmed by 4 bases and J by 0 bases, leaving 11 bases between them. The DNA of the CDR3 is TGCGCCAGCAGCCCTCCGGTAAGCTCTGGGGCCAACGTCCTGACTTTC. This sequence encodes CASSPPVSSGANVLTF.

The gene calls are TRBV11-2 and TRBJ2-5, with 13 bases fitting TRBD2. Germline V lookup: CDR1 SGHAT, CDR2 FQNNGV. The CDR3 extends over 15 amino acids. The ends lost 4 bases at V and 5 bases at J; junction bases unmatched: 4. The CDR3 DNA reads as TGTGCCAGCAGCTGGGGACTAGCGGGAATCGAGACCCAGTACTTC. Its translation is CASSWGLAGIETQYF.

This CDR3 reads CASSSGGLGNQPQHF. CDR3 bases: TGTGCCAGCAGTTCCGGGGGACTAGGCAATCAGCCCCAGCATTTT. The chain combines TRBV6-5 with TRBJ1-5; TRBD1 is a possible D gene (5 bases). This CDR3 region has 15 residues. V gave up 4 bases and J gave up 2 bases, with 12 bases separating them. Per the germline V gene, CDR1 is MNHEY and CDR2 is SVGAGI.

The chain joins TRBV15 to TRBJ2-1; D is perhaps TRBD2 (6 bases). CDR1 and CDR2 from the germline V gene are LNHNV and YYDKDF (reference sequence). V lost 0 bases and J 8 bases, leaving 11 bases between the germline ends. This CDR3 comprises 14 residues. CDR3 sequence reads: CATSRETGVDEQFF. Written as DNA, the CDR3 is TGTGCCACCAGCAGAGAAACGGGAGTTGATGAGCAGTTCTTC.

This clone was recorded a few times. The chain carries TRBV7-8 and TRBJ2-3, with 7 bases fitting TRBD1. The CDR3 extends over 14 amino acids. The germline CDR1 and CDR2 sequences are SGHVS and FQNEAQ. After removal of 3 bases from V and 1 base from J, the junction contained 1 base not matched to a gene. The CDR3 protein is CASSFGTGTDTQYF. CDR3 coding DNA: TGTGCCAGCAGCTTTGGGACAGGCACAGATACGCAGTATTTT.

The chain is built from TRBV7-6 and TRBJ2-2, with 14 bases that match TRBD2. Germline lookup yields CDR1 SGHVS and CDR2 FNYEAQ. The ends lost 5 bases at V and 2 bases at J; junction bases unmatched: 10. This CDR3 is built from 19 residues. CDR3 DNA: TGTGCCAGCAGCGTACGTCCCGGGACTAGCGGGAGAAACACCGGGGAGCTGTTTTTT. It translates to CASSVRPGTSGRNTGELFF.

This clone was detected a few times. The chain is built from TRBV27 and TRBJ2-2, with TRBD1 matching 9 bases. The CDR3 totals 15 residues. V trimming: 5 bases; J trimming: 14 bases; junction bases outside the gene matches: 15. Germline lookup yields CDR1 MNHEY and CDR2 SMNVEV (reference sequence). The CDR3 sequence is CASSPRTGVRPFLFF. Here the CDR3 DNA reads TGTGCCAGCAGTCCCCGGACAGGGGTCCGCCCGTTTCTGTTTTTT.

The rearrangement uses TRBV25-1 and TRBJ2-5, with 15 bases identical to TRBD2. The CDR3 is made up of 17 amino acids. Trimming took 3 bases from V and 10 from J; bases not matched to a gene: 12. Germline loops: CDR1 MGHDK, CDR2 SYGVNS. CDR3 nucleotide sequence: TGTGCCAGCAGTGAGCGCATCGGAGGACTAGCGGGGGGGGGCCAGTACTTC. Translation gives CASSERIGGLAGGGQYF. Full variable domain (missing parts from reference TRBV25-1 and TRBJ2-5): EADIYQTPRYLVIGTGKKITLECSQTMGHDKMYWYQQDPGMELHLIHYSYGVNSTEKGDLSSESTVSRIRTEHFPLTLESARPSHTSQYLCASSERIGGLAGGGQYFGPGTRLLVL.

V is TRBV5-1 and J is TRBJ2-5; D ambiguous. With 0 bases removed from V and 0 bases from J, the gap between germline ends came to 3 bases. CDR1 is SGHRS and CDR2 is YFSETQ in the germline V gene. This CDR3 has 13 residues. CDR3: CASSLDNQETQYF. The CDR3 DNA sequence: TGCGCCAGCAGCTTGGACAACCAAGAGACCCAGTACTTC. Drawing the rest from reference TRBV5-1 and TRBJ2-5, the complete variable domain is KAGVTQTPRYLIKTRGQQVTLSCSPISGHRSVSWYQQTPGQGLQFLFEYFSETQRNKGNFPGRFSGRQFSNSRSEMNVSTLELGDSALYLCASSLDNQETQYFGPGTRLLVL.